One sample yielded the 29 T cell receptor beta chains listed below, sequenced in a study of blood T cell repertoires in COVID-19. TCRdb keeps only in-frame clones here, not all; method: immunoSEQ multiplex PCR. The sample contains tens of thousands of clones, around 88% of which appear only once. The sequenced material came from peripheral blood. Receptor source: a woman aged 65 to 85 with active COVID-19.

This chain joins TRBV27 and TRBJ1-4, with D possibly being TRBD1 (6 bases). CDR1 MNHEY and CDR2 SMNVEV come from the germline V gene (reference sequence). The CDR3 extends over 17 amino acids. V was cut by 5 bases and J by 5 bases, with 21 bases left in between. Here the CDR3 reads CASSPGDLYEPNEKLFF. In nucleotides, the CDR3 is TGTGCCAGCAGTCCAGGGGACCTCTACGAACCCAATGAAAAACTGTTTTTT.

This chain joins TRBV19 and TRBJ2-2, with 11 bases that match TRBD1. The CDR3 spans 14 residues. CDR1 and CDR2 (germline): LNHDA, SQIVND (reference sequence). V shed 6 bases and J 5 bases; nucleotides not matched to a gene: 2. The CDR3 here is CASSGQGATGELFF. The CDR3 nucleotides read TGTGCCAGTAGCGGACAGGGGGCGACCGGGGAGCTGTTTTTT.

The chain uses TRBV28 and TRBJ1-6; no reliable D call. V was trimmed by 2 bases and J by 5 bases, leaving 7 bases between them. Germline loops: CDR1 MDHEN, CDR2 SYDVKM. The CDR3 runs to 14 residues. This chain's CDR3 is CASSLGANNSPLHF. The CDR3 DNA sequence: TGTGCCAGCAGTTTAGGAGCTAATAATTCACCCCTCCACTTT. Drawing the rest from reference TRBV28 and TRBJ1-6, the complete variable domain is DVKVTQSSRYLVKRTGEKVFLECVQDMDHENMFWYRQDPGLGLRLIYFSYDVKMKEKGDIPEGYSVSREKKERFSLILESASTNQTSMYLCASSLGANNSPLHFGNGTRLTVT.

This chain connects TRBV7-9 to TRBJ1-1; 10 bases are shared with TRBD1. CDR3 length: 15 residues. The trim removed 4 bases at V and 5 bases at J, leaving 7 bases unmatched. CDR1 and CDR2 from the germline V gene are SEHNR and FQNEAQ (reference sequence). The CDR3, as DNA: TGTGCCAGCAGCTCAGGACAGGGGGAAACGACTGAAGCTTTCTTT. This sequence encodes CASSSGQGETTEAFF.

In this sample, this clone turned up once. The chain combines TRBV7-2 with TRBJ2-3; D may be TRBD2 (6 bases). This CDR3 spans 15 amino acids. Per germline, CDR1 SGHTA and CDR2 FQGNSA. Trimming took off 4 bases at V and 5 bases at J, with 16 bases between the two ends. The CDR3 loop reads CASSSAVFGGDTQYF. The CDR3 coding sequence is TGTGCCAGCAGCTCCGCCGTGTTCGGGGGAGATACGCAGTATTTT. Combining the CDR3 with reference TRBV7-2 and TRBJ2-3 gives the whole variable domain GAGVSQSPSNKVTEKGKDVELRCDPISGHTALYWYRQSLGQGLEFLIYFQGNSAPDKSGLPSDRFSAERTGGSVSTLTIQRTQQEDSAVYLCASSSAVFGGDTQYFGPGTRLTVL.

The rearrangement uses TRBV5-1 and TRBJ2-2, with D possibly matching TRBD1 (6 bases). CDR1 and CDR2 from the germline V gene are SGHRS and YFSETQ. V was pared by 0 bases and J by 0 bases, with 9 bases between. This CDR3 is 16 amino acids long. The CDR3 nucleotides are TGCGCCAGCAGCTTGGTAGGGGGAGCGAACACCGGGGAGCTGTTTTTT. This gives the protein CASSLVGGANTGELFF.

The chain has TRBV14 and TRBJ1-1; no reliable D call. The CDR3 has 14 residues. The V end was cut by 3 bases, the J end by 1 base, with 9 bases between. Germline V gene data show CDR1 as SGHDN and CDR2 as FVKESK. The CDR3 is CASSHLYRNTEAFF. DNA for the CDR3: TGTGCCAGCAGCCACCTCTACAGGAACACTGAAGCTTTCTTT.

The chain is built from TRBV2 and TRBJ2-7, with TRBD2 identical over 7 bases. The germline V gene has CDR1 SNHLY and CDR2 FYNNEI. V lost 3 bases to trimming and J lost 2 bases; unmatched junction nucleotides: 4. The CDR3 totals 14 residues. Here the CDR3 DNA reads TGTGCCAGCAGTGACGAGCGGGGTCCCTACGAGCAGTACTTC. Residues: CASSDERGPYEQYF. Filled out from reference TRBV2 and TRBJ2-7, the complete variable domain reads EPEVTQTPSHQVTQMGQEVILRCVPISNHLYFYWYRQILGQKVEFLVSFYNNEISEKSEIFDDQFSVERPDGSNFTLKIRSTKLEDSAMYFCASSDERGPYEQYFGPGTRLTVT.

The V call is TRBV4-3, the J call TRBJ1-1, with D perhaps TRBD1 (5 bases). From germline, CDR1 is LGHNA and CDR2 YSLEER. V gave up 2 bases and J gave up 1 base, with 14 bases separating them. This CDR3 region has 16 residues. The CDR3 spells CASSQMGLRENTEAFF. In DNA, the CDR3 is TGCGCCAGCAGCCAAATGGGACTGAGGGAGAACACTGAAGCTTTCTTT.

The chain employs TRBV9 and TRBJ2-1; no definite D call. The CDR3 runs to 13 residues. The V gene's germline CDR1 is SGDLS and CDR2 YYNGEE. The germline V and J ends were trimmed by 4 bases and 7 bases, with 12 bases remaining between them. CDR3 nucleotides: TGTGCCAGCAGCCCGAGCCAGGTAAATGAGCAGTTCTTC. It translates to CASSPSQVNEQFF.

This clone came up once. The J gene is TRBJ2-7, the V gene TRBV6-5; 8 positions match TRBD1. The CDR3 has 12 residues. From germline, CDR1 is MNHEY and CDR2 SVGAGI. J was trimmed by 4 bases and V by 9 bases; bases with no gene match: 5. The CDR3 loop is CASAGQGYEQYF. CDR3 DNA: TGTGCCAGTGCCGGACAGGGTTACGAGCAGTACTTC.

The CDR3: CASSYHVMTGRDKQPQHF. DNA of the CDR3: TGTGCCAGCAGTTACCACGTGATGACAGGGAGAGATAAACAGCCCCAGCATTTT. The chain couples TRBV6-2 or TRBV6-3 to TRBJ1-5; 7 nucleotides agree with TRBD1. CDR1 and CDR2 (germline): MNHEY, SVGEGT. The V segment lost 2 bases and the J segment 7 bases; nucleotides outside the gene matches: 17. This CDR3 region has 18 residues.

The V gene is TRBV5-5, the J gene TRBJ2-2; 7 nucleotides align to TRBD2. The ends lost 3 bases at V and 4 bases at J; junction bases unmatched: 3. This CDR3 is 14 amino acids long. Germline V gene data show CDR1 as SGHKS and CDR2 as YYEKEE (reference sequence). CDR3 nucleotides: TGTGCCAGCAGCTGGACTAGTTCCACCGGGGAGCTGTTTTTT. Translating it yields CASSWTSSTGELFF.

This chain links TRBV7-3 with TRBJ2-3; D possibly corresponds to TRBD2 (6 bases). There are 14 residues in the CDR3. Trimming removed 3 bases at V and 2 bases at J, with 9 bases between. The germline V gene has CDR1 SGHTA and CDR2 FQGTGA. The DNA for the CDR3 is TGTGCCAGCAGCTTGGAGGGGATCACAGATACGCAGTATTTT. It encodes CASSLEGITDTQYF.

The chain is built from TRBV3-1 (or the pseudogene TRBV3-2) and TRBJ2-3; 11 bases match TRBD2. Per germline, CDR1 LGHDT and CDR2 YNNKEL (reference sequence). The junction had 5 bases not matched to a gene; V was cut back by 1 base and J by 14 bases. The CDR3 runs to 13 residues. CDR3 nucleotide sequence: TGTGCCAGCAGCCAAGGACTAGCGGGGAGATCGTATTTT. Its translation is CASSQGLAGRSYF.

The V call is TRBV27, the J call TRBJ2-7; 10 nucleotides agree with TRBD1. Germline trimming cut 8 bases from V and 2 bases from J; bases unmatched to any gene: 3. Germline V lookup: CDR1 MNHEY, CDR2 SMNVEV (reference sequence). The CDR3 length is 13 residues. This chain's CDR3 is CASRDRGPYEQYF. CDR3 DNA sequence: TGTGCCAGCCGGGACAGGGGACCCTACGAGCAGTACTTC.

The gene calls are TRBV7-8 and TRBJ2-5; 8 nucleotides match TRBD1. The V segment lost 4 bases and the J segment 5 bases; nucleotides outside the gene matches: 6. Germline V lookup: CDR1 SGHVS, CDR2 FQNEAQ. This CDR3 has 14 residues. The DNA of the CDR3 is TGTGCCAGCAGCTCAAGGACAGGGCGGGAGACCCAGTACTTC. Translating gives CASSSRTGRETQYF. Full variable domain (remainder filled in from reference TRBV7-8 and TRBJ2-5): GAGVSQSPRYKVAKRGQDVALRCDPISGHVSLFWYQQALGQGPEFLTYFQNEAQLDKSGLPSDRFFAERPEGSVSTLKIQRTQQEDSAVYLCASSSRTGRETQYFGPGTRLLVL.

The chain links TRBV30 to TRBJ1-2, with D possibly being TRBD1 (6 bases). The germline CDR1 and CDR2 sequences are GTSNPN and SVGIG (reference sequence). The CDR3 is 14 amino acids. Trimming cost V 0 bases and J 2 bases, with 10 bases left between them. The CDR3 DNA is TGTGCCTGGAGTGTACATACAGGGAACTATGGCTACACCTTC. Residues: CAWSVHTGNYGYTF.

The chain employs TRBV19 and TRBJ1-4; 9 positions agree with TRBD1. J was trimmed by 5 bases and V by 4 bases; bases with no gene match: 5. Germline V gene lookup returns CDR1 LNHDA and CDR2 SQIVND (reference sequence). The length of the CDR3 is 15 residues. The CDR3 DNA reads as TGTGCCAGTAGTACTCGGACAGGGGTCAATGAAAAACTGTTTTTT. This sequence encodes CASSTRTGVNEKLFF.

This sequence joins TRBV2 and TRBJ1-1; D not resolved. Per the germline V gene, CDR1 is SNHLY and CDR2 is FYNNEI. The CDR3 contains 13 residues. Trimming cost V 4 bases and J 0 bases, with 6 bases left between them. CDR3 coding DNA: TGTGCCAGCAGTGGTCACATGAACACTGAAGCTTTCTTT. Its protein product is CASSGHMNTEAFF.

The V gene is TRBV27, the J gene TRBJ1-4, with no clear D. From germline, CDR1 is MNHEY and CDR2 SMNVEV (reference sequence). Deletions cut 3 bases from V and 7 bases from J, with 12 bases between. The CDR3 sequence is 14 residues long. DNA of the CDR3: TGTGCCAGCAGTTTTGGAACGGGGATTGAAAAACTGTTTTTT. It translates to CASSFGTGIEKLFF.

This sequence joins TRBV19 and TRBJ1-5; D gene ambiguous. Germline V CDR1 and CDR2: LNHDA, SQIVND (reference sequence). Trimming stripped 8 bases from V and 3 bases from J, with 14 bases between. The CDR3 has 14 amino acids. The DNA of the CDR3 is TGTGCCAGTCTGGGAGGACGGGACAATCAGCCCCAGCATTTT. Translated, it gives CASLGGRDNQPQHF.

The gene calls are TRBV19 and TRBJ2-1, with TRBD2 matching over 7 bases. Trimming at V came to 4 bases and at J to 2 bases, leaving 2 bases not matched to a gene. The CDR3 has 14 residues. Germline CDR1 is LNHDA and CDR2 is SQIVND (reference sequence). CDR3 region: CASSKSGAYNEQFF. CDR3 DNA: TGTGCCAGTAGTAAGAGCGGGGCCTACAATGAGCAGTTCTTC.

The rearrangement links TRBV18 to TRBJ2-1; D is perhaps TRBD1 (6 bases). Per the germline V gene, CDR1 is KGHSH and CDR2 is LQKENI. Trimming took 5 bases from V and 4 from J, leaving 15 bases between them. CDR3 length: 15 amino acids. The CDR3 region is CASSSRDRSYNEQFF. The DNA of the CDR3 is TGTGCCAGCTCATCCCGTGACAGGTCTTACAATGAGCAGTTCTTC. The full variable domain, with the rest looked up from reference TRBV18 and TRBJ2-1, is NAGVMQNPRHLVRRRGQEARLRCSPMKGHSHVYWYRQLPEEGLKFMVYLQKENIIDESGMPKERFSAEFPKEGPSILRIQQVVRGDSAAYFCASSSRDRSYNEQFFGPGTRLTVL.

This clone appeared a single time. The chain couples TRBV18 to TRBJ2-1; TRBD2 is a possible D gene (5 bases). Looked up from germline, CDR1 is KGHSH and CDR2 is LQKENI. CDR3 length: 16 amino acids. With 0 bases removed from V and 7 bases from J, the gap between germline ends came to 16 bases. The chain's CDR3 is CASSPPYGASPNEQFF. CDR3 DNA sequence: TGTGCCAGCTCACCACCTTATGGTGCTAGCCCAAATGAGCAGTTCTTC.

The CDR3 DNA reads TGTGCCAGCAGCTCCCGGGGGTTGCAAGATACGCAGTATTTT. Amino acids: CASSSRGLQDTQYF. The chain combines TRBV7-6 with TRBJ2-3; D is perhaps TRBD2 (6 bases). This CDR3 has 14 residues. Trimming pared 4 bases from V and 5 bases from J, leaving 13 bases between. Germline V gene sequence: CDR1 SGHVS, CDR2 FNYEAQ. Full variable domain (rest looked up from reference TRBV7-6 and TRBJ2-3): GAGVSQSPRYKVTKRGQDVALRCDPISGHVSLYWYRQALGQGPEFLTYFNYEAQQDKSGLPNDRFSAERPEGSISTLTIQRTEQRDSAMYRCASSSRGLQDTQYFGPGTRLTVL.

Concerning this clone itself: The sample carries other DNA sequences with the same CDR3. This chain connects TRBV27 to TRBJ2-5; a possible D gene is TRBD1 (6 bases). Per germline, CDR1 MNHEY and CDR2 SMNVEV (reference sequence). The CDR3 sequence is 11 residues long. The V and J ends lost 7 bases and 5 bases respectively, with 8 bases between them. CDR3 nucleotides: TGTGCCAGCATTCAGGGGGAGACCCAGTACTTC. Amino acids: CASIQGETQYF.

J is TRBJ2-5 and V is TRBV7-2, with D maybe TRBD1 (6 bases). Germline CDR1 reads SGHTA; CDR2 reads FQGNSA. The CDR3 sequence is 17 residues long. V lost 5 bases to trimming and J lost 5 bases, with 24 bases between them. The CDR3 DNA is TGTGCCAGCAGCCAATTCCCTCGCAGGGGAGATTCGGAGACCCAGTACTTC. It codes for CASSQFPRRGDSETQYF.

The gene calls are TRBV7-8 and TRBJ1-2; weak D call: TRBD1 (6 bases). V was shortened by 5 bases and J by 4 bases, with 17 bases between the two germline ends. Germline CDR1 SGHVS, CDR2 FQNEAQ. This CDR3 is 15 amino acids long. In nucleotides, the CDR3 is TGTGCCAGCAGCCCCCGGGTCCCGACAGGCTATGGCTACACCTTC. Its translation is CASSPRVPTGYGYTF.